Listed below are T cell receptor beta chains from one sample, sequenced in a study of blood T cell repertoires in COVID-19. Some clones are missing from TCRdb's copy, which holds only in-frame ones; the method was immunoSEQ multiplex PCR. The sample contains some 150,000 clones, 70% to 90% of which appear only once. Specimen: peripheral blood. Receptors originate from a woman between 70 and 85 years old with acute or convalescent COVID-19. CDR3s include the opening cysteine and the closing phenylalanine or tryptophan. Each record gives: D gene, V gene, J gene, clone size, CDR3 protein, CDR3 DNA. D genes are given only for firm matches. Clone size is not always given. Where it is, it says once, few, many or a class for expanded clones.

.,TRBV11-2,TRBJ2-1,.,CASSLEGGNEQFF,TGTGCCAGCAGCTTAGAAGGGGGTAATGAGCAGTTCTTC
.,TRBV3-1/TRBV3-2,TRBJ1-2,.,CASSSRLQGVNYGYTF,TGTGCCAGCAGCTCACGCCTACAGGGAGTAAACTATGGCTACACCTTC
TRBD1,TRBV2,TRBJ1-2,.,CASSGQGRSYGYTF,TGTGCCAGCAGTGGACAGGGAAGGAGCTATGGCTACACCTTC
TRBD1,TRBV7-2,TRBJ1-3,.,CASSKGTVFSGNTIYF,TGTGCCAGCAGCAAAGGGACAGTTTTCTCTGGAAACACCATATATTTT
TRBD1,TRBV4-3,TRBJ1-2,.,CASSLRGGVYGYTF,TGCGCCAGCAGCCTTAGAGGGGGCGTCTATGGCTACACCTTC
.,TRBV18,TRBJ2-1,.,CASSPLYRSSYNEQFF,TGTGCCAGCTCACCTCTCTATCGTAGCTCCTACAATGAGCAGTTCTTC
TRBD1,TRBV11-3,TRBJ1-1,.,CASSLDPGQPAFF,TGTGCCAGCAGCTTAGATCCGGGACAGCCAGCTTTCTTT
.,TRBV2,TRBJ1-1,once,CASTDRTNTEAFF,TGTGCCAGCACCGACAGGACGAACACTGAAGCTTTCTTT
.,TRBV6-2/TRBV6-3,TRBJ1-5,.,CASSSTGWQPQHF,TGTGCCAGCAGTTCGACAGGCTGGCAGCCCCAGCATTTT
.,TRBV7-2,TRBJ2-2,.,CASSHGGRNTGELFF,TGTGCCAGCAGCCACGGCGGGCGGAACACCGGGGAGCTGTTTTTT
.,TRBV7-2,TRBJ1-2,.,CAAGGRQANYGYTF,TGTGCCGCGGGAGGGAGACAAGCCAACTATGGCTACACCTTC
.,TRBV30,TRBJ2-3,.,CAWTASPRDSLDTQYF,TGTGCCTGGACCGCGTCGCCCCGGGACTCCTTAGATACGCAGTATTTT
.,TRBV6-2/TRBV6-3,TRBJ2-5,.,CASSVGGVQETQYF,TGTGCCAGCAGTGTTGGCGGGGTCCAAGAGACCCAGTACTTC
.,TRBV3-1/TRBV3-2,TRBJ1-2,.,CASSQGRDSGHGYTF,TGTGCCAGCAGCCAAGGCCGGGACTCCGGGCATGGCTACACCTTC
TRBD1,TRBV19,TRBJ2-7,.,CATRSKPGTANTYEQYF,TGTGCCACCCGATCTAAACCGGGGACAGCGAACACCTACGAGCAGTACTTC
.,TRBV14,TRBJ1-1,.,CASSTEGEAFF,TGTGCCAGCAGCACAGAGGGTGAGGCTTTCTTT
.,TRBV2,TRBJ1-2,.,CASSEANPPGARGYTF,TGTGCCAGCAGTGAAGCGAATCCTCCAGGGGCGAGAGGCTACACCTTC
TRBD2,TRBV4-1,TRBJ2-3,.,CASSPLAGVGATQYF,TGCGCCAGCAGCCCGCTAGCGGGGGTCGGGGCTACGCAGTATTTT
.,TRBV10-3,TRBJ1-2,few,CAISGGQSYGYTF,TGTGCCATCAGTGGAGGGCAGTCCTATGGCTACACCTTC
.,TRBV7-2,TRBJ2-3,few,CASSLRRGPGTDTQYF,TGTGCCAGCAGCTTACGGCGGGGGCCGGGCACAGATACGCAGTATTTT
.,TRBV2,TRBJ1-6,.,CATCRVNSPLHF,TGTGCCACCTGCAGGGTTAATTCACCCCTCCACTTT
.,TRBV15,TRBJ2-2,once,CATSREEQSIVAGELFF,TGTGCCACCAGCAGAGAGGAACAGTCCATCGTAGCCGGGGAGCTGTTTTTT
TRBD2,TRBV9,TRBJ2-3,.,CASSVQAGGIRIDTQYF,TGTGCCAGCAGCGTACAAGCGGGGGGGATCCGAATCGATACGCAGTATTTT
.,TRBV6-6,TRBJ1-3,.,CASSRNTGSGNTIYF,TGTGCCAGCAGTCGTAATACAGGGTCCGGAAACACCATATATTTT
.,TRBV6-1,TRBJ1-4,.,CASSDLQGWEKLFF,TGTGCCAGCAGTGATCTACAGGGTTGGGAAAAACTGTTTTTT
.,TRBV15,TRBJ1-2,few,CATSRDRPSGNGYTF,TGTGCCACCAGCAGAGATCGCCCTTCCGGGAATGGCTACACCTTC
TRBD1,TRBV30,TRBJ2-3,.,CAWDPRGQGTDTQYF,TGTGCCTGGGATCCCAGGGGGCAAGGGACAGATACGCAGTATTTT
.,TRBV19,TRBJ2-1,.,CASSIPSQGRNEQFF,TGTGCCAGTAGTATCCCCTCACAGGGCAGGAATGAGCAGTTCTTC
TRBD1,TRBV19,TRBJ1-5,.,CASRRGGSQNHEPQHF,TGTGCCAGTAGACGAGGGGGCAGCCAGAATCATGAGCCCCAGCATTTT
TRBD1,TRBV18,TRBJ1-3,once,CASSQTGAGNTIYF,TGTGCCAGCTCACAAACAGGGGCCGGAAACACCATATATTTT
.,TRBV27,TRBJ1-2,.,CASSLGRGGDYGYTF,TGTGCCAGCAGTTTAGGGCGGGGAGGGGACTATGGCTACACCTTC
TRBD1,TRBV11-2,TRBJ1-4,.,CASSPAGTGGLRPSF,TGTGCCAGCAGCCCGGCCGGGACAGGGGGCCTTCGGCCAAGTTTT
TRBD1,TRBV5-1,TRBJ1-1,.,CASSHRTGVTNTEAFF,TGCGCCAGCAGCCACCGGACAGGGGTCACGAACACTGAAGCTTTCTTT
TRBD1,TRBV7-9,TRBJ1-2,.,CASSSLDRGLNYGYTF,TGTGCCAGCAGCTCCCTCGACAGGGGGCTTAACTATGGCTACACCTTC
TRBD1,TRBV18,TRBJ1-2,.,CASSKSTGAGDGYTF,TGTGCCAGCTCAAAATCGACAGGGGCTGGGGATGGCTACACCTTC
TRBD1,TRBV5-6,TRBJ1-3,.,CASSLAGQGPGNTIYF,TGTGCCAGCAGCTTAGCCGGACAGGGGCCTGGAAACACCATATATTTT
.,TRBV5-4,TRBJ1-2,.,CASSPAGVANYGYTF,TGTGCCAGCAGCCCGGCGGGGGTTGCTAACTATGGCTACACCTTC
.,TRBV5-1,TRBJ1-6,.,CASSLGTSTGNSPLHF,TGCGCCAGCAGCTTGGGGACTTCTACTGGGAATTCACCCCTCCACTTT
.,TRBV18,TRBJ1-2,once,CASSPTGTRNYGYTF,TGTGCCAGCTCACCGACAGGTACCCGTAACTATGGCTACACCTTC
.,TRBV7-2,TRBJ1-1,.,CASSSYTGSTEAFF,TGTGCCAGCAGCTCCTATACAGGGAGCACTGAAGCTTTCTTT
TRBD1,TRBV7-2,TRBJ1-2,.,CASRPDRGGYYGYTF,TGTGCCAGCAGACCGGACAGGGGCGGATATTATGGCTACACCTTC
TRBD1,TRBV2,TRBJ2-2,.,CAIQGLVRRGELFF,TGTGCCATACAGGGGCTCGTTAGACGGGGGGAGCTGTTTTTT
TRBD2,TRBV11-1,TRBJ2-7,.,CASSLGSGVLYEQYF,TGTGCCAGCAGCTTAGGGAGCGGGGTCCTCTACGAGCAGTACTTC
.,TRBV30,TRBJ2-7,.,CAWSVPKGQSYEQYF,TGTGCCTGGAGTGTACCTAAAGGACAGTCCTACGAGCAGTACTTC
.,TRBV5-1,TRBJ1-3,.,CASSVVGPGNTIYF,TGCGCCAGCAGCGTGGTGGGGCCTGGAAACACCATATATTTT
.,TRBV24-1,TRBJ2-2,.,CATSDLQLNAGELFF,TGTGCCACCAGTGATTTGCAGTTAAACGCCGGGGAGCTGTTTTTT
.,TRBV6-6,TRBJ1-2,.,CASSLRGGGRSNYGYTF,TGTGCCAGCAGTCTGAGGGGGGGCGGCAGGTCTAACTATGGCTACACCTTC
TRBD1,TRBV19,TRBJ1-2,.,CASSISWDSSFYGYTF,TGTGCCAGTAGCATCTCTTGGGACAGCAGTTTCTATGGCTACACCTTC
TRBD1,TRBV7-9,TRBJ1-1,few,CASSLGQGRYNTEAFF,TGTGCCAGCAGCCTGGGACAGGGGCGATATAACACTGAAGCTTTCTTT
TRBD1,TRBV19,TRBJ1-4,.,CASTFRDRVGEKLFF,TGTGCCAGTACCTTCCGCGACAGGGTGGGTGAAAAACTGTTTTTT
.,TRBV2,TRBJ1-1,.,CASSERQDTEAFF,TGTGCCAGCAGTGAAAGACAGGACACTGAAGCTTTCTTT
.,TRBV20-1,TRBJ2-1,.,CSASRGQGGHNEQFF,TGCAGTGCTAGTAGGGGACAAGGGGGACACAATGAGCAGTTCTTC
.,TRBV5-1,TRBJ2-3,.,CASSFRPSRELTDTQYF,TGCGCCAGCAGCTTCAGGCCCTCCAGGGAACTCACAGATACGCAGTATTTT
TRBD2,TRBV18,TRBJ2-1,.,CASSPRSGGDNEQFF,TGTGCCAGCTCACCACGGAGCGGGGGGGACAATGAGCAGTTCTTC
TRBD1,TRBV19,TRBJ1-2,.,CASSPIGDSGYTF,TGTGCCAGTAGTCCCATTGGGGACAGTGGCTACACCTTC
TRBD1,TRBV6-5,TRBJ2-2,.,CASKDRAGAGELFF,TGTGCCAGTAAAGACAGGGCGGGCGCCGGGGAGCTGTTTTTT
.,TRBV10-3,TRBJ1-5,.,CAIASVSNQPQHF,TGTGCCATCGCATCAGTTAGCAATCAGCCCCAGCATTTT
.,TRBV19,TRBJ1-2,.,CASSLGGHGYTF,TGTGCCAGTAGTCTAGGAGGGCATGGCTACACCTTC
.,TRBV28,TRBJ2-1,.,CASRQGGFSYNEQFF,TGTGCCAGCAGACAAGGGGGTTTTTCCTACAATGAGCAGTTCTTC